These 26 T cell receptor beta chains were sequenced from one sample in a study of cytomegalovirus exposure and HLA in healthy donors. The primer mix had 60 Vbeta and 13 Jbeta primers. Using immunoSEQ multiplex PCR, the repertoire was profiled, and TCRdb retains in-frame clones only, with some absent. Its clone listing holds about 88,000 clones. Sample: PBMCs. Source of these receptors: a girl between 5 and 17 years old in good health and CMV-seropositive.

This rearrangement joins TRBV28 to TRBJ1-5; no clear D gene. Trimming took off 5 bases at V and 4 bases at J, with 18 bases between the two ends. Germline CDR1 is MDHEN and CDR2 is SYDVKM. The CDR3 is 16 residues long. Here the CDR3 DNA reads TGTGCCAGCAGTAAAGGAGCGGGAGCTATTAATCAGCCCCAGCATTTT. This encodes CASSKGAGAINQPQHF. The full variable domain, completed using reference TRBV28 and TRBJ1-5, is DVKVTQSSRYLVKRTGEKVFLECVQDMDHENMFWYRQDPGLGLRLIYFSYDVKMKEKGDIPEGYSVSREKKERFSLILESASTNQTSMYLCASSKGAGAINQPQHFGDGTRLSIL.

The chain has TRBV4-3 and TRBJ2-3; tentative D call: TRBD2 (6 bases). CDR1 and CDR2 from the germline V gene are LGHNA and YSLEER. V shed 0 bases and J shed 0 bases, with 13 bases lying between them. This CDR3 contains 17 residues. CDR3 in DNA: TGCGCCAGCAGCCAAGACAGACTAGTAATTAGCACAGATACGCAGTATTTT. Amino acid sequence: CASSQDRLVISTDTQYF.

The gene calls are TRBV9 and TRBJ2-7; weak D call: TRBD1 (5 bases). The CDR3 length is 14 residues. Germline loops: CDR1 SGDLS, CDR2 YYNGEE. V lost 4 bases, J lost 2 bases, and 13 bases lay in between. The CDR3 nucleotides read TGTGCCAGCAGCCTAGACAGTCACGCCTACGAGCAGTACTTC. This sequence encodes CASSLDSHAYEQYF. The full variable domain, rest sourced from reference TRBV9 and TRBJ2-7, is DSGVTQTPKHLITATGQRVTLRCSPRSGDLSVYWYQQSLDQGLQFLIQYYNGEERAKGNILERFSAQQFPDLHSELNLSSLELGDSALYFCASSLDSHAYEQYFGPGTRLTVT.

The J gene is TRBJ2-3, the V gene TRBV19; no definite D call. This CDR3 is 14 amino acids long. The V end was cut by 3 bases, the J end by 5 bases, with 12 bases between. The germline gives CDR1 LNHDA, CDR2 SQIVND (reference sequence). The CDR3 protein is CASSMRSDLDTQYF. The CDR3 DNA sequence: TGTGCCAGTAGTATGAGGTCGGATCTAGATACGCAGTATTTT.

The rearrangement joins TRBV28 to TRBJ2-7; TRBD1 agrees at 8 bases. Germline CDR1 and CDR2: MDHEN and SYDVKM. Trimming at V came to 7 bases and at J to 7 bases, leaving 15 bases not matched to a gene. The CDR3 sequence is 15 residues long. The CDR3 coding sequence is TGTGCCAGCACCCCCGGCGGCAGGGGGCCTCATGAGCAGTACGTC. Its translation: CASTPGGRGPHEQYV.

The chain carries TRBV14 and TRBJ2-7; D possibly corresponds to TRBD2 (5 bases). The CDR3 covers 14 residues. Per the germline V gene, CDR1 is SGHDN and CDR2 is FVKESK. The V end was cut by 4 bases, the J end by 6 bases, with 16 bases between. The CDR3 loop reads CASSRGPGGSEQYF. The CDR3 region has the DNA TGTGCCAGCAGCCGTGGGCCCGGAGGTAGCGAGCAGTACTTC.

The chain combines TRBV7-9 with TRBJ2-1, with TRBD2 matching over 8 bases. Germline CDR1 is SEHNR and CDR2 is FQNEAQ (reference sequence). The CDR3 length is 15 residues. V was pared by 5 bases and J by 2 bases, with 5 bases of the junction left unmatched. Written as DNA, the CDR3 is TGTGCCAGCAGCCCTCCGGGACTAGCCTACAATGAGCAGTTCTTC. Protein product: CASSPPGLAYNEQFF.

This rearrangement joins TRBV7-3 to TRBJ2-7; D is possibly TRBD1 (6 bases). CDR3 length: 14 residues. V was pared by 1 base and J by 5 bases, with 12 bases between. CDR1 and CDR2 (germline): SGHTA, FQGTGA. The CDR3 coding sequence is TGTGCCAGCAGCTTAAGTGCCAGGGGCGACGAGCAGTACTTC. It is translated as CASSLSARGDEQYF.

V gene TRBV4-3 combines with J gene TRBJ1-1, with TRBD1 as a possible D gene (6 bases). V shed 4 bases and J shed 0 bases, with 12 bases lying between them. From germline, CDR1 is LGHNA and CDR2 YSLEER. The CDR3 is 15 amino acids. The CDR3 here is CASSLGGRLNTEAFF. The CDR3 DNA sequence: TGCGCCAGCAGCCTAGGGGGACGGTTGAACACTGAAGCTTTCTTT.

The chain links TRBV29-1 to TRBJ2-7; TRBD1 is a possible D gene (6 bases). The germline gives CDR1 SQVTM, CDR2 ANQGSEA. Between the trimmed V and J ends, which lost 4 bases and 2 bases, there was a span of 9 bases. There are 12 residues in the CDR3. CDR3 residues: CSVVQGTYEQYF. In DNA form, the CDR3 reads TGCAGCGTTGTACAGGGTACCTACGAGCAGTACTTC.

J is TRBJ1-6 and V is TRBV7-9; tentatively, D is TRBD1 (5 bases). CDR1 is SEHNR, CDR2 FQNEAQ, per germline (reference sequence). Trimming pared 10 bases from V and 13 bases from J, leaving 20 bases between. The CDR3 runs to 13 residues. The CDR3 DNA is TGTGCCACCACGGTGAAGCAGGGCGAGCCCCTCCACTTT. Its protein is CATTVKQGEPLHF.

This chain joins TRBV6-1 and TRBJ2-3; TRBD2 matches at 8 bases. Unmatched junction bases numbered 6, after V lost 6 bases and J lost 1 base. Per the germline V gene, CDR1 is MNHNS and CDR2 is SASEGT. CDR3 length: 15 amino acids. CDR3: CASRGTSSRTDTQYF. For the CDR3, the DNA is TGTGCCAGCAGAGGGACTAGTTCTCGCACAGATACGCAGTATTTT.

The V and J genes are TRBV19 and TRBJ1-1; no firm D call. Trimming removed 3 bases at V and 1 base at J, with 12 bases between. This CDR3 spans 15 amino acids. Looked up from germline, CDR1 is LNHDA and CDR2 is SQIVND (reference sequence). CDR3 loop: CASSMSPAGNTEAFF. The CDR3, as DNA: TGTGCCAGTAGTATGTCTCCCGCAGGGAACACTGAAGCTTTCTTT.

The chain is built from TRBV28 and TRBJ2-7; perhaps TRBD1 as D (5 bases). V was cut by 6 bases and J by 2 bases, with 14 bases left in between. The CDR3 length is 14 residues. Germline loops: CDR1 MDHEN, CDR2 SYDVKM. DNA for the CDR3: TGTGCCAGCAGAATGCAGGGAATCGCCTACGAGCAGTACTTC. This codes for CASRMQGIAYEQYF.

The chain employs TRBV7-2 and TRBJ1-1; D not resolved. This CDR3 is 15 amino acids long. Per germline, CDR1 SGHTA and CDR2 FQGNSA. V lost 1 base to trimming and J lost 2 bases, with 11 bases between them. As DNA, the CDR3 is TGTGCCAGCAGCTTAGTATCGGGAAAAAACACTGAAGCTTTCTTT. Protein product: CASSLVSGKNTEAFF. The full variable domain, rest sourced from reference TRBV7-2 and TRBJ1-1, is GAGVSQSPSNKVTEKGKDVELRCDPISGHTALYWYRQSLGQGLEFLIYFQGNSAPDKSGLPSDRFSAERTGGSVSTLTIQRTQQEDSAVYLCASSLVSGKNTEAFFGQGTRLTVV.

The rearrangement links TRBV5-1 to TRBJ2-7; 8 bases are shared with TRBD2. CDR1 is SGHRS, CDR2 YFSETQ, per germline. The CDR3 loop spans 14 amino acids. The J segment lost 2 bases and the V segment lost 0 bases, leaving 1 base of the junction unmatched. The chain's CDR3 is CASSLAGGPYEQYF. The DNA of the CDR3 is TGCGCCAGCAGCTTGGCGGGGGGGCCCTACGAGCAGTACTTC.

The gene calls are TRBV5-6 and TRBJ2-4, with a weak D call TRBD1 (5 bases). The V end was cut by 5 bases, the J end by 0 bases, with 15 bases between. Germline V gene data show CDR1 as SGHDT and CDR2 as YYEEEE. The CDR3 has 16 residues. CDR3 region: CASSPQGTLAKNIQYF. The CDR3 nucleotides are TGTGCCAGCAGTCCCCAGGGAACCTTAGCCAAAAACATTCAGTACTTC.

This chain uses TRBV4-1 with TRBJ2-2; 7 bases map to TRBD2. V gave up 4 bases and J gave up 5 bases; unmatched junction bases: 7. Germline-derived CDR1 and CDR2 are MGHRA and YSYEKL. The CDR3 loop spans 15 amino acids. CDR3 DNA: TGCGCCAGCAGCCCCGGGGAGGGGAGAACCGGGGAGCTGTTTTTT. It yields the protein CASSPGEGRTGELFF.

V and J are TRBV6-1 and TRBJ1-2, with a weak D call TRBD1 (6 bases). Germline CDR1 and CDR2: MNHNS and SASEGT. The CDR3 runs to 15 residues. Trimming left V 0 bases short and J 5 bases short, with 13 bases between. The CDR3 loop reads CASSEARRTAYGYTF. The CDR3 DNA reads TGTGCCAGCAGTGAAGCGCGGAGGACAGCATATGGCTACACCTTC.

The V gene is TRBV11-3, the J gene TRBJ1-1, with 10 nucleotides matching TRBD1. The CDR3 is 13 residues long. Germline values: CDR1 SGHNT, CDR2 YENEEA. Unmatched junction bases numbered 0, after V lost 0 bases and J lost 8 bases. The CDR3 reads CASSLEGQGEAFF. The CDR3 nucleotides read TGTGCCAGCAGCTTAGAGGGACAGGGGGAAGCTTTCTTT.

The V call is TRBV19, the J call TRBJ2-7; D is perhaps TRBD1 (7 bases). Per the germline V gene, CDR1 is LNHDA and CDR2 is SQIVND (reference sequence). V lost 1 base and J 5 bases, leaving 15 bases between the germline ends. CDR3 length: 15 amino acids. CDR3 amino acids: CASSIAPEGAHEQYF. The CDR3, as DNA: TGTGCCAGTAGTATAGCCCCGGAGGGGGCTCACGAGCAGTACTTC.

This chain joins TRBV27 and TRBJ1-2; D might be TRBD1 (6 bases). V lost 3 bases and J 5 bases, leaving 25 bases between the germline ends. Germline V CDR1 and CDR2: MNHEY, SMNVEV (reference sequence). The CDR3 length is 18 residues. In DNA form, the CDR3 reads TGTGCCAGCAGTTTTTCCTCCCCTACGGACAGACTGGTATATGGCTACACCTTC. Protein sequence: CASSFSSPTDRLVYGYTF.

CDR3 nucleotide sequence: TGCGCCAGCAGCAATGGACGGATGTATAGGGGCACTGAAGCTTTCTTT. It is translated as CASSNGRMYRGTEAFF. The chain combines TRBV5-1 with TRBJ1-1, with a possible D match to TRBD1 (5 bases). CDR1 is SGHRS and CDR2 is YFSETQ in the germline V gene. This CDR3 has 16 amino acids. Trimming took 4 bases from V and 4 from J, leaving 20 bases between them.

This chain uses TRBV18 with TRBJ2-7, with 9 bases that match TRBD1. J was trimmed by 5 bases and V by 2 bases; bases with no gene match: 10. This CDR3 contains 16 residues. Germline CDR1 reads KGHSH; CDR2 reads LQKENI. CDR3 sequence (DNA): TGTGCCAGCTCACCATCTGCGGGACAGGGACTCCACGAGCAGTACTTC. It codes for CASSPSAGQGLHEQYF.

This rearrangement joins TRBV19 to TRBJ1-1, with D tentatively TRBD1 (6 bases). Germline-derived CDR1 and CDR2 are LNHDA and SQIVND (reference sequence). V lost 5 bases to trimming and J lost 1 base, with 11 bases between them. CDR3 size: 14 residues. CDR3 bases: TGTGCCAGTAGTCCAGGGACAAAGAACACTGAAGCTTTCTTT. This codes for CASSPGTKNTEAFF.

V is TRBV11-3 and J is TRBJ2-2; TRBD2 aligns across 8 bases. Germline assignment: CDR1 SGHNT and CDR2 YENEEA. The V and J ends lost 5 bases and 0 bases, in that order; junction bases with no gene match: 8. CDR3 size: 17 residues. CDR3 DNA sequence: TGTGCCAGCAGCAGTAGACGGGGGGGGACGAACACCGGGGAGCTGTTTTTT. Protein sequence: CASSSRRGGTNTGELFF.